These T cell receptor beta chains were read from a single sample in a study of T cell responses to AZD1222 COVID-19 vaccine. The protocol was immunoSEQ multiplex PCR, while the TCRdb copy is restricted to in-frame clones and leaves out a portion. Of about 69,000 clones listed, roughly 80% were seen once; the top ten hold 20% to 25%. Sequenced here: peripheral blood, sampled 28 days after the second AZD1222 dose. The source is an adult who received the AZD1222 COVID-19 vaccine. The CDR3 runs from the conserved cysteine through the conserved F or W. A D gene is named only where the DNA matches it firmly. Clone size appears in some rows only: once, few, many, or a class for an expanded clone.

cdr3_length	d_call	v_call	clone_size	j_call	cdr3_aa	cdr3_nt
14	NA	TRBV2	NA	TRBJ1-1	CASSVQGPTTEAFF	TGTGCCAGCAGTGTGCAGGGCCCCACAACTGAAGCTTTCTTT
12	NA	TRBV6-1	NA	TRBJ1-6	CASSELGPPLHF	TGTGCCAGCAGTGAATTAGGTCCACCCCTCCACTTT
14	TRBD1	TRBV10-3	NA	TRBJ2-7	CAIRPGQGKDEQYF	TGTGCCATCAGGCCGGGACAGGGGAAAGACGAGCAGTACTTC
18	NA	TRBV28	few	TRBJ1-6	CASSFYGVSNSYNSPLHF	TGTGCCAGCAGTTTTTACGGAGTCTCAAACTCCTATAATTCACCCCTCCACTTT
15	NA	TRBV21-1	NA	TRBJ1-1	CASSPQGREGTEAFF	TGTGCCAGCAGCCCCCAGGGGAGGGAGGGCACTGAAGCTTTCTTT
15	NA	TRBV6-5	once	TRBJ1-3	CASSQRGGLGNTIYF	TGTGCCAGCAGTCAAAGGGGGGGGCTTGGAAACACCATATATTTT
14	NA	TRBV5-8	NA	TRBJ2-1	CASSLHSSYNEQFF	TGTGCCAGCAGCTTGCACAGCTCCTACAATGAGCAGTTCTTC
13	NA	TRBV29-1	NA	TRBJ2-3	CSVDPGSTDTQYF	TGCAGCGTTGACCCGGGGAGCACAGATACGCAGTATTTT
15	TRBD1	TRBV3-1/TRBV3-2	NA	TRBJ1-3	CASTSLTGGRNTIYF	TGTGCCAGCACTTCCTTGACAGGGGGCAGGAACACCATATATTTT
17	NA	TRBV7-9	NA	TRBJ1-2	CASSSKQGQTPLYGYTF	TGTGCCAGCAGCTCAAAACAGGGTCAGACGCCCCTCTATGGCTACACCTTC
20	TRBD1	TRBV23-1	once	TRBJ1-5	CASSQYYCRGLKYSNQPQHF	TGCGCCAGCAGTCAATACTATTGCAGGGGGCTAAAGTATAGCAATCAGCCCCAGCATTTT
16	NA	TRBV5-1	NA	TRBJ2-7	CASSLGGRTTIDEQYF	TGCGCCAGCAGCTTGGGGGGCCGGACAACAATCGACGAGCAGTACTTC
15	TRBD2	TRBV7-7	NA	TRBJ2-5	CASSPGLGLQETQYF	TGTGCCAGCAGCCCGGGACTAGGCCTCCAAGAGACCCAGTACTTC
11	NA	TRBV27	NA	TRBJ2-2	CASRGTGELFF	TGTGCCAGCAGAGGGACCGGGGAGCTGTTTTTT
14	NA	TRBV6-5	few	TRBJ2-3	CASSRTLSTDTQYF	TGTGCCAGCAGTAGGACCCTATCCACAGATACGCAGTATTTT
17	TRBD2	TRBV19	NA	TRBJ2-1	CASSSGLAGGPDNEQFF	TGTGCCAGTAGTTCGGGACTAGCGGGAGGGCCGGACAATGAGCAGTTCTTC
14	NA	TRBV6-2/TRBV6-3	NA	TRBJ1-1	CASSYSGANTEAFF	TGTGCCAGCAGTTACTCGGGGGCGAACACTGAAGCTTTCTTT
16	NA	TRBV2	NA	TRBJ2-3	CASPSSLRGNTDTQYF	TGTGCCAGCCCTTCCTCCCTTCGGGGCAACACAGATACGCAGTATTTT
12	NA	TRBV19	NA	TRBJ1-2	CASTSGAYGYTF	TGTGCCAGTACCTCCGGTGCCTATGGCTACACCTTC
14	TRBD1	TRBV6-5	NA	TRBJ1-5	CAARGDRPNQPQHF	TGTGCCGCGAGGGGGGACAGACCCAATCAGCCCCAGCATTTT
16	TRBD1	TRBV5-1	NA	TRBJ1-4	CASSWTGRRRDEKLFF	TGCGCCAGCAGCTGGACAGGGAGGAGAAGAGACGAAAAACTGTTTTTT
13	TRBD2	TRBV2	NA	TRBJ2-4	CASFWREKNIQYF	TGTGCCAGCTTCTGGCGGGAGAAAAACATTCAGTACTTC
14	NA	TRBV10-3	NA	TRBJ1-2	CAISEGRLSYGYTF	TGTGCCATCAGTGAAGGCCGTCTATCCTATGGCTACACCTTC
15	TRBD1	TRBV7-3	NA	TRBJ2-1	CVSSPNSDRGNEQFF	TGTGTCAGCAGCCCGAATTCGGACAGGGGAAATGAGCAGTTCTTC
18	NA	TRBV2	NA	TRBJ2-2	CASSDGLAGGRTPGSCFF	NA